A single TCR beta chain is shown here with its context. Its antigen is not identified. This sample is drawn from a study of T cell repertoires in cytomegalovirus infection. Findings and limits, study-wide: HLA-C-restricted, CMV-specific TCR beta clonotypes were dominant ex vivo. Using cumulative public TCR beta family frequency, the authors identified those who carried CMV together with the relevant HLA.

The ends were cut back, 5 bases at V and 0 bases at J, with 7 bases in the middle. The CDR3 is made up of 12 amino acids. Germline V CDR1 and CDR2: DFQATT, SNEGSKA (reference sequence). TCRdb reprocessed the reads with MiXCR, giving one entry per CDR3 protein. The sample contains some 130,000 distinct CDR3 sequences, around 25% of which appear only once. The sequence derives from a human donor in good health (CMV status not recorded). Some clones in this sample may be carry-over from other donors' samples. Sequenced sample: PBMCs, sequenced either directly or after in vitro stimulation (not recorded which). The V call is TRBV20-1, the J call TRBJ1-1; D may be TRBD1 (5 bases). The CDR3 reads CSAHRLNTEAFF. In DNA form, the CDR3 reads TGCAGTGCTCACAGGCTGAACACTGAAGCTTTCTTT.